The 15 T cell receptor beta chains presented below share a single source sample, sequenced in a study of T cell repertoires in cytomegalovirus infection. TCRdb itself ran the reads through MiXCR, one entry per CDR3 protein. The table records more than 350,000 distinct CDR3 sequences, approximately 30% of them present only once. Sequencing input: PBMCs. The receptors derive from a human donor in good health (CMV status not recorded). Some clones in this sample may be carry-over from other donors' samples.

The genes are TRBV6-2 or TRBV6-3 and TRBJ2-2; tentatively, D is TRBD1 (6 bases). Trimming pared 7 bases from V and 1 base from J, leaving 10 bases between. Germline CDR1 is MNHEY and CDR2 is SVGEGT. The CDR3 loop spans 14 amino acids. The CDR3 protein is CASTNRENTGELFF. The CDR3 coding sequence is TGTGCCAGCACCAACAGGGAGAACACCGGGGAGCTGTTTTTT.

V and J are TRBV27 and TRBJ2-7; 8 nucleotides line up with TRBD1. Germline assignment: CDR1 MNHEY and CDR2 SMNVEV (reference sequence). The CDR3 is 15 residues long. Unmatched junction bases numbered 12, after V lost 5 bases and J lost 6 bases. In nucleotides, the CDR3 is TGTGCCAGCAGTCCGACCGGGACAGGTTACTCCGAGCAGTACTTC. It specifies CASSPTGTGYSEQYF.

The table lists this clonotype with a few counts. This sequence joins TRBV5-4 and TRBJ2-2, with D tentatively TRBD1 (6 bases). Germline values: CDR1 SGHNT, CDR2 YYREEE (reference sequence). The CDR3 contains 16 residues. Trimming stripped 1 base from V and 4 bases from J, with 14 bases between. CDR3 nucleotides: TGTGCCAGCAGCTTGAAGTCAGGGGTTAGCACCGGGGAGCTGTTTTTT. Encoded protein: CASSLKSGVSTGELFF.

The chain uses TRBV5-5 and TRBJ1-1; D might be TRBD1 (6 bases). V was clipped by 7 bases and J by 1 base, with 11 bases between them. The CDR3 is 13 amino acids. Germline values: CDR1 SGHKS, CDR2 YYEKEE (reference sequence). CDR3 protein: CASLRGANTEAFF. The CDR3 nucleotides are TGTGCCAGCCTCAGGGGCGCGAACACTGAAGCTTTCTTT.

In regard to this clonotype: The germline gene is not matched at one end of the junction; a read error may be the cause. The chain has TRBV7-9 and TRBJ2-3, with D tentatively TRBD2 (7 bases). The CDR3 is 13 amino acids. In germline, CDR1 is SEHNR, CDR2 FQNEAQ (reference sequence). CDR3 nucleotides: TGTTCCAGCAGCAATGCAGGGGAGGGGGCGCAGTATTTT. Residues: CSSSNAGEGAQYF. Full variable domain (rest looked up from reference TRBV7-9 and TRBJ2-3): DTGVSQNPRHKITKRGQNVTFRCDPISEHNRLYWYRQTLGQGPEFLTYFQNEAQLEKSRLLSDRFSAERPKGSFSTLEIQRTEQGDSAMYLCSSSNAGEGAQYFGPGTRLTVL.

This clonotype has more than one count but fewer than ten. The chain couples TRBV6-6 to TRBJ1-5; D not resolved. Trimming took 2 bases from V and 4 from J, leaving 21 bases between them. Germline V CDR1 and CDR2: MNHNY, SVGAGI (reference sequence). The CDR3 consists of 18 residues. CDR3 nucleotide sequence: TGTGCCAGCAGTTACCCTGCAGGAGGGCAAGTCCTTAATCAGCCCCAGCATTTT. This gives the protein CASSYPAGGQVLNQPQHF.

The chain recombines TRBV7-2 with TRBJ2-1, with D hard to call. Germline loops: CDR1 SGHTA, CDR2 FQGNSA. CDR3 length equals 14 residues. The V end lost 5 bases, the J end lost 5 bases, and 13 bases lay between the germline ends. CDR3 coding DNA: TGTGCCAGCAGCAGCCCCCGGCTCCACAATGAGCAGTTCTTC. This translates into CASSSPRLHNEQFF. The whole variable domain, remainder taken from reference TRBV7-2 and TRBJ2-1, is GAGVSQSPSNKVTEKGKDVELRCDPISGHTALYWYRQSLGQGLEFLIYFQGNSAPDKSGLPSDRFSAERTGGSVSTLTIQRTQQEDSAVYLCASSSPRLHNEQFFGPGTRLTVL.

The CDR3 is CASTERTYTEAFF. The CDR3 DNA reads TGTGCCAGCACCGAACGGACCTACACTGAAGCTTTCTTT. The chain is built from TRBV12-3 or TRBV12-4 and TRBJ1-1; D is unresolved. This CDR3 is built from 13 residues. V dropped 7 bases and J dropped 3 bases, with 12 bases sitting between them.

A note on this clonotype: A much larger clone differs from this one at a single base, so this may be a read error. The conserved phenylalanine or tryptophan normally closing the CDR3 is absent here, so this likely arose from a read error. The V and J genes are TRBV7-8 and TRBJ1-4; the match to TRBD1 covers 7 bases. V shed 5 bases and J 3 bases; nucleotides not matched to a gene: 9. CDR3 length: 16 amino acids. The V gene's germline CDR1 is SGHVS and CDR2 FQNEAQ. CDR3 amino acids: CASSPLDRAPNEKLFC. The CDR3 bases are TGTGCCAGCAGCCCTCTCGACAGGGCCCCTAATGAAAAACTGTTTTGT.

The V call is TRBV9, the J call TRBJ2-2; 8 positions match TRBD1. V lost 3 bases to trimming and J lost 1 base; unmatched junction nucleotides: 8. Germline CDR1 SGDLS, CDR2 YYNGEE. The CDR3 contains 17 residues. The DNA of the CDR3 is TGTGCCAGCAGCGCCGAGGGACAGGACCAGAACACCGGGGAGCTGTTTTTT. It codes for CASSAEGQDQNTGELFF.

The chain links TRBV6-6 to TRBJ2-2; D unresolved. Germline V CDR1 and CDR2: MNHNY, SVGAGI (reference sequence). The CDR3 is 15 residues long. V lost 2 bases to trimming and J lost 1 base, with 8 bases between them. The chain's CDR3 is CASSYAAENTGELFF. CDR3 DNA sequence: TGTGCCAGCAGTTACGCCGCTGAGAACACCGGGGAGCTGTTTTTT.

The chain has TRBV12-3 or TRBV12-4 and TRBJ1-6, with 8 bases that match TRBD1. V shed 3 bases, J shed 4 bases, and the junction held 8 bases outside the gene matches. CDR3 length: 17 residues. For the CDR3, the DNA is TGTGCCAGCAGTTTCTCGGACAGGGATCTTTATAATTCACCCCTCCACTTT. This translates into CASSFSDRDLYNSPLHF.

The V gene is TRBV28, the J gene TRBJ1-5; no definite D call. The CDR3 contains 17 residues. V lost 2 bases and J 0 bases, leaving 14 bases between the germline ends. CDR1 is MDHEN, CDR2 SYDVKM, per germline. CDR3: CASSLNRAGGSNQPQHF. CDR3 nucleotides: TGTGCCAGCAGTTTAAACCGGGCGGGAGGTAGCAATCAGCCCCAGCATTTT. Filled out from reference TRBV28 and TRBJ1-5, the complete variable domain reads DVKVTQSSRYLVKRTGEKVFLECVQDMDHENMFWYRQDPGLGLRLIYFSYDVKMKEKGDIPEGYSVSREKKERFSLILESASTNQTSMYLCASSLNRAGGSNQPQHFGDGTRLSIL.

This rearrangement joins TRBV6-1 to TRBJ1-5, with D perhaps matching TRBD1 (6 bases). The V and J ends lost 5 bases and 5 bases respectively, with 19 bases between them. Germline assignment: CDR1 MNHNS and CDR2 SASEGT. The CDR3 contains 16 residues. In DNA, the CDR3 is TGTGCCAGCAGTCGACGAATGGGGGCAGGGGATCAGCCCCAGCATTTT. Residues: CASSRRMGAGDQPQHF.

This clonotype came up many times. The CDR3 loop is CASSGWGGASTDTQYF. In DNA, the CDR3 is TGTGCCAGCAGCGGATGGGGGGGCGCTAGCACAGATACGCAGTATTTT. This chain connects TRBV7-6 to TRBJ2-3, with a weak D call TRBD2 (7 bases). The germline gives CDR1 SGHVS, CDR2 FNYEAQ. V was shortened by 5 bases and J by 0 bases, with 15 bases between the two germline ends. This CDR3 has 16 amino acids.